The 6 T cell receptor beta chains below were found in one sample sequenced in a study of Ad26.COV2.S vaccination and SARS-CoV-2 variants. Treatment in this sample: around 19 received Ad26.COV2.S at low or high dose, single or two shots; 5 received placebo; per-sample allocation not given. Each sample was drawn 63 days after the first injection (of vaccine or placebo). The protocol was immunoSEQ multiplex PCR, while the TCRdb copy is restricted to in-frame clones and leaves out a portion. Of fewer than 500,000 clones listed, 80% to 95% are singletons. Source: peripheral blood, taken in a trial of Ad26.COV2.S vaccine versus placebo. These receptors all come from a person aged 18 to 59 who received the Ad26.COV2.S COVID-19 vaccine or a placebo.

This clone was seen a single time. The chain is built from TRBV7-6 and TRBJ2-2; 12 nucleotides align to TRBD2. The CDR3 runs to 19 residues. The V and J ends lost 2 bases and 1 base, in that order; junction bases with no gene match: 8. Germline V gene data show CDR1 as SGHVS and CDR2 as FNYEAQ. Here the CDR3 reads CASSLYYLAGGRNTGELFF. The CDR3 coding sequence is TGTGCCAGCAGCTTATATTATCTAGCGGGAGGGAGGAACACCGGGGAGCTGTTTTTT.

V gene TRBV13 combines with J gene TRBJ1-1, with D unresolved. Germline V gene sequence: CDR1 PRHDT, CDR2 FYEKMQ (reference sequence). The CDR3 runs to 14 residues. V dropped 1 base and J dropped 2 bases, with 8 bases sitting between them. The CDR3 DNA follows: TGTGCCAGCAGCTTAGTGCTGGATAACACTGAAGCTTTCTTT. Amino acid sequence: CASSLVLDNTEAFF.

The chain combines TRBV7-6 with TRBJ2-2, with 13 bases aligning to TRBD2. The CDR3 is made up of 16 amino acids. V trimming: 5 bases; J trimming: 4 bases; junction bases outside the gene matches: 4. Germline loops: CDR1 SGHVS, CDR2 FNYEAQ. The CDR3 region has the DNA TGTGCCAGCAGCCGCGGACTAGCGGGAGTCACCGGGGAGCTGTTTTTT. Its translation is CASSRGLAGVTGELFF.

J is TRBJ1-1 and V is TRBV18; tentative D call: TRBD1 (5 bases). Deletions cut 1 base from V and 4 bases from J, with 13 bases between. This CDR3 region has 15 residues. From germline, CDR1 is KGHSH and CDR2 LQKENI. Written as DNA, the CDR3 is TGTGCCAGCTCACCACTTCCGGGGCCGGGCACTGAAGCTTTCTTT. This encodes CASSPLPGPGTEAFF.

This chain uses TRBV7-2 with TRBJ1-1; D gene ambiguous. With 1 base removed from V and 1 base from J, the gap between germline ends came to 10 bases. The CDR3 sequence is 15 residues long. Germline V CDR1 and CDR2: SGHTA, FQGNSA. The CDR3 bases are TGTGCCAGCAGCTTAGTGAGCCAGCCGAACACTGAAGCTTTCTTT. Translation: CASSLVSQPNTEAFF.

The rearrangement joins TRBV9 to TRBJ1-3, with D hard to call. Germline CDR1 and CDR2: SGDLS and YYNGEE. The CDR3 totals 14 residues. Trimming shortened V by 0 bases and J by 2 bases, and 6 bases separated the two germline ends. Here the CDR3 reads CASSVGVAGNTIYF. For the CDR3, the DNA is TGTGCCAGCAGCGTAGGGGTTGCTGGAAACACCATATATTTT.